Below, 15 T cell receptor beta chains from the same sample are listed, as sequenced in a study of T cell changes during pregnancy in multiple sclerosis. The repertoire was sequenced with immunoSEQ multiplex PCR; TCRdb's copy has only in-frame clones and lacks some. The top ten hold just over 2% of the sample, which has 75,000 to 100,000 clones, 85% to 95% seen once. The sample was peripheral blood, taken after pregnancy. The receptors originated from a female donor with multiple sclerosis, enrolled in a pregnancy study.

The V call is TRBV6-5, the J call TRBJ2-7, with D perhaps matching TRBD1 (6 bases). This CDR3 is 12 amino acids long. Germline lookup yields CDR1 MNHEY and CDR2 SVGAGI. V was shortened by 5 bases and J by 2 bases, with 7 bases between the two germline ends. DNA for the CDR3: TGTGCCAGCAGTGCAGGGGCCTACGAGCAGTACTTC. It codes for CASSAGAYEQYF.

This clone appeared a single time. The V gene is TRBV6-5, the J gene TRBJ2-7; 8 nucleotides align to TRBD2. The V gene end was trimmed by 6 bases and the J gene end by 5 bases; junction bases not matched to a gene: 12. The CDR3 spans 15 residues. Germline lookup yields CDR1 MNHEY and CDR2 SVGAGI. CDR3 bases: TGTGCCAGCAGCCGAAATTCCGGGACTAGGCACGAGCAGTACTTC. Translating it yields CASSRNSGTRHEQYF.

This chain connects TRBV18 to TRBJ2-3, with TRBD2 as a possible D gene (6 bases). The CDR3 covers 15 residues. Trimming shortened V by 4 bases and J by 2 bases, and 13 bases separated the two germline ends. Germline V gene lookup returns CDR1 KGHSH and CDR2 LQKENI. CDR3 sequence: CASSRPSDFTDTQYF. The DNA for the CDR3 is TGTGCCAGCTCACGGCCTAGCGACTTCACAGATACGCAGTATTTT.

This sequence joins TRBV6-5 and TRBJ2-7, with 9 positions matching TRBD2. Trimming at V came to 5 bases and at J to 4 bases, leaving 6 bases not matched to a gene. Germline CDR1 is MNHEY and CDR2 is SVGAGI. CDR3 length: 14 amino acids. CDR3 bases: TGTGCCAGCAGTCTCAGACTAGCGGAATACGAGCAGTACTTC. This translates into CASSLRLAEYEQYF.

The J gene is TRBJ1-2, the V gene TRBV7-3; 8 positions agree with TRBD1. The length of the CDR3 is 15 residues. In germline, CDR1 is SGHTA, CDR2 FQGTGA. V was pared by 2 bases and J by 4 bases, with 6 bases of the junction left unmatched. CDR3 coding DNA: TGTGCCAGCAGCTTACTATGGACAGGGATCTATGGCTACACCTTC. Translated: CASSLLWTGIYGYTF.

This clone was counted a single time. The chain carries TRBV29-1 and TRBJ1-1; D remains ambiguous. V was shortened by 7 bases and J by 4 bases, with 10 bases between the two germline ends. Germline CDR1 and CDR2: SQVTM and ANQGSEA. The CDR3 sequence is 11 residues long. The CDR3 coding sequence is TGCAGCGCCACCGGCGGCACTGAAGCTTTCTTT. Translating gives CSATGGTEAFF. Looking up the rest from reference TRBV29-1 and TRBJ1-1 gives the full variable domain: SAVISQKPSRDICQRGTSLTIQCQVDSQVTMMFWYRQQPGQSLTLIATANQGSEATYESGFVIDKFPISRPNLTFSTLTVSNMSPEDSSIYLCSATGGTEAFFGQGTRLTVV.

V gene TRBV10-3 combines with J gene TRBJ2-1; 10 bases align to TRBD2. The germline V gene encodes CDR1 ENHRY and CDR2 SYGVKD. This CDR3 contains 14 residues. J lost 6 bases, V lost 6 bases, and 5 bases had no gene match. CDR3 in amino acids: CAISGAGGGNEQFF. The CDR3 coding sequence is TGTGCCATCAGCGGAGCGGGAGGGGGCAATGAGCAGTTCTTC.

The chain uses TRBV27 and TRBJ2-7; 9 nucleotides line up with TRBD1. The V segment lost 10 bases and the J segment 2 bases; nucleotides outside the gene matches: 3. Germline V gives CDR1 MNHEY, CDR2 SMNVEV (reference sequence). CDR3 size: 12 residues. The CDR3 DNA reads TGTGCCACCGGGGACAGGGCCTACGAGCAGTACTTC. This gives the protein CATGDRAYEQYF.

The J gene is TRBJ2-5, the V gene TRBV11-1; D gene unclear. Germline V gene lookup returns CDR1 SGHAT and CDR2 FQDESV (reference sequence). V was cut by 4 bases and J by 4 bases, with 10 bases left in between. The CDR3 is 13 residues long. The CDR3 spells CASSSIPPETQYF. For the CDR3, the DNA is TGTGCCAGCAGCTCCATCCCCCCAGAGACCCAGTACTTC.

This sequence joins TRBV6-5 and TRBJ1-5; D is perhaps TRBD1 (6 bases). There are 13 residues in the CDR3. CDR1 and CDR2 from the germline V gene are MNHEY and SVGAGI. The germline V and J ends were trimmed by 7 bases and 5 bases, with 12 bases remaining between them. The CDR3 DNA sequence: TGTGCCAGCACCAGGGGATTTGATCAGCCCCAGCATTTT. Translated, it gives CASTRGFDQPQHF.

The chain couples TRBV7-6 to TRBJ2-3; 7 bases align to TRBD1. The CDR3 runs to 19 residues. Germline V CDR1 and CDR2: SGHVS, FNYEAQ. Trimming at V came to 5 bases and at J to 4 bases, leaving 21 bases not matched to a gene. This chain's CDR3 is CASSTVLAGPTGKADTQYF. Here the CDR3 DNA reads TGTGCCAGCAGCACCGTTCTCGCAGGGCCGACAGGGAAAGCAGATACGCAGTATTTT.

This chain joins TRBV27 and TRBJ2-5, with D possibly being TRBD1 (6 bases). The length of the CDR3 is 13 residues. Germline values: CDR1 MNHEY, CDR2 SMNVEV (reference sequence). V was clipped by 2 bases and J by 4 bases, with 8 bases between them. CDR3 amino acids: CASSLTGPETQYF. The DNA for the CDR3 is TGTGCCAGCAGTTTAACAGGGCCAGAGACCCAGTACTTC.

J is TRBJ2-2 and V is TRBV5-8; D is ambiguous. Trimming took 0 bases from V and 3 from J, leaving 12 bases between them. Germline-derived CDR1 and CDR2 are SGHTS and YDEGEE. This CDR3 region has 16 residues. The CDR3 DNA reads TGTGCCAGCAGCTTGGCGCAGACACGATACACCGGGGAGCTGTTTTTT. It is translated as CASSLAQTRYTGELFF.

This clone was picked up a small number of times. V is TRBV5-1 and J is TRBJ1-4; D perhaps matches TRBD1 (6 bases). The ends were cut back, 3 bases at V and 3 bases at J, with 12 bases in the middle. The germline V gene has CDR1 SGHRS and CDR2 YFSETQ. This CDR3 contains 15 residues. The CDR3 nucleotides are TGCGCCAGCAGCTACGAACAGGGCCCTAATGAAAAACTGTTTTTT. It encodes CASSYEQGPNEKLFF.

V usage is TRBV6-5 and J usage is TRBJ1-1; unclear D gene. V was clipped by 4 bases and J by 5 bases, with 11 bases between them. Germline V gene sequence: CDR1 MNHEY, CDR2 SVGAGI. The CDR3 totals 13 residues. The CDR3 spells CASSLDLFTEAFF. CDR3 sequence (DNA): TGTGCCAGCAGTTTGGACTTATTTACTGAAGCTTTCTTT.